Listed below are T cell receptor beta chains from one sample, sequenced in a study of radiation and T cells in renal cell carcinoma. Using immunoSEQ multiplex PCR, the repertoire was profiled, and TCRdb retains in-frame clones only, with some absent. The sample shows under 200,000 clones, 88% of them seen only once. This sample comprised blood, obtained from a patient whose treatment included radiotherapy and nephrectomy. The receptors were sampled from a woman aged 45-59 years with renal cell carcinoma. CDR3s include the opening cysteine and the closing phenylalanine or tryptophan. Fields, in order: V gene, clone size, D gene, J gene, CDR3 DNA, CDR3 protein. D genes are given only for firm matches. The size entry is marked missing in some rows and otherwise reads once, few, many or a size class.

v_call: TRBV7-2
clone_size: NA
d_call: TRBD1
j_call: TRBJ2-3
cdr3_nt: TGTGCCAGCAGCTTAGGAGGGACAGGGCCTAGCACAGATACGCAGTATTTT
cdr3_aa: CASSLGGTGPSTDTQYF

v_call: TRBV10-3
clone_size: NA
d_call: NA
j_call: TRBJ1-2
cdr3_nt: TGTGCCATCAGTGAGTCCGCAGGGGACTATGGCTACACCTTC
cdr3_aa: CAISESAGDYGYTF

v_call: TRBV19
clone_size: few
d_call: NA
j_call: TRBJ1-1
cdr3_nt: TGTGCCAGTGGGCTTATCGACAGGAACACTGAAGCTTTCTTT
cdr3_aa: CASGLIDRNTEAFF

v_call: TRBV19
clone_size: NA
d_call: TRBD1
j_call: TRBJ1-4
cdr3_nt: TGTGCCAGTAGTCAGGGGGGCGCGGAAAAACTGTTTTTT
cdr3_aa: CASSQGGAEKLFF

v_call: TRBV6-1
clone_size: NA
d_call: NA
j_call: TRBJ2-7
cdr3_nt: TGTGCCAGCAGCCCAACCTACGAGCAGTACTTC
cdr3_aa: CASSPTYEQYF

v_call: TRBV5-1
clone_size: NA
d_call: NA
j_call: TRBJ1-2
cdr3_nt: TGCGCCAGCAGCAACGGACAGATTAACTATGGCTACACCTTC
cdr3_aa: CASSNGQINYGYTF

v_call: TRBV2
clone_size: NA
d_call: NA
j_call: TRBJ1-6
cdr3_nt: TGTGCCAGCAGTGAAACGGCAGGGAGAGTGAATTCACCCCTCCACTTT
cdr3_aa: CASSETAGRVNSPLHF

v_call: TRBV5-1
clone_size: once
d_call: TRBD1
j_call: TRBJ1-2
cdr3_nt: TGCGCCAGCAGCTTGGGAGGGGGCGAACGAGAGTACACCTTC
cdr3_aa: CASSLGGGEREYTF

v_call: TRBV5-1
clone_size: NA
d_call: NA
j_call: TRBJ1-1
cdr3_nt: TGCGCCAGCAGCTTGGGGGGGCCTAACACTGAAGCTTTCTTT
cdr3_aa: CASSLGGPNTEAFF

v_call: TRBV7-2
clone_size: NA
d_call: NA
j_call: TRBJ2-1
cdr3_nt: TGTGCCAGCCAAGCGCGCTCCTACAATGAGCAGTTCTTC
cdr3_aa: CASQARSYNEQFF

v_call: TRBV16
clone_size: NA
d_call: NA
j_call: TRBJ1-2
cdr3_nt: TGTGCCAGCAGCCAATCGAGTGGAGGCCTTGCCCCTTATGGCTACACCTTC
cdr3_aa: CASSQSSGGLAPYGYTF

v_call: TRBV7-2
clone_size: NA
d_call: TRBD1
j_call: TRBJ1-2
cdr3_nt: TGTGCCAGCAGCCCCAGGGGGGGCTATGGCTACACCTTC
cdr3_aa: CASSPRGGYGYTF

v_call: TRBV5-4
clone_size: NA
d_call: NA
j_call: TRBJ1-5
cdr3_nt: TGTGCCAGCAGCGAGGGGTACACCAATCAGCCCCAGCATTTT
cdr3_aa: CASSEGYTNQPQHF